Listed here are 2 T cell receptor beta chains from one sample, sequenced in a study of blood T cell repertoires in COVID-19. Libraries were prepared by immunoSEQ multiplex PCR; TCRdb keeps only in-frame clonotypes and omits some of them. The sample records some 110,000 clones, 65% to 80% being singletons. The specimen sequenced was peripheral blood. These TCRs come from a man between 65 and 85 years old with acute or convalescent COVID-19.

V and J are TRBV29-1 and TRBJ2-3; D unclear. Germline V gene data show CDR1 as SQVTM and CDR2 as ANQGSEA. Trimming removed 6 bases at V and 2 bases at J, with 15 bases between. This CDR3 is 14 amino acids long. The CDR3 region is CSVCMGLITDTQYF. The CDR3 nucleotides read TGCAGCGTGTGTATGGGCCTGATCACAGATACGCAGTATTTT.

This clone appeared a few times. This chain connects TRBV5-5 to TRBJ2-2, with 7 bases that match TRBD1. Germline V gene sequence: CDR1 SGHKS, CDR2 YYEKEE (reference sequence). The CDR3 is made up of 15 amino acids. V shed 1 base, J shed 1 base, and the junction held 1 base outside the gene matches. CDR3 nucleotide sequence: TGTGCCAGCAGCTTGTGGGACAGGAACACCGGGGAGCTGTTTTTT. This sequence encodes CASSLWDRNTGELFF.